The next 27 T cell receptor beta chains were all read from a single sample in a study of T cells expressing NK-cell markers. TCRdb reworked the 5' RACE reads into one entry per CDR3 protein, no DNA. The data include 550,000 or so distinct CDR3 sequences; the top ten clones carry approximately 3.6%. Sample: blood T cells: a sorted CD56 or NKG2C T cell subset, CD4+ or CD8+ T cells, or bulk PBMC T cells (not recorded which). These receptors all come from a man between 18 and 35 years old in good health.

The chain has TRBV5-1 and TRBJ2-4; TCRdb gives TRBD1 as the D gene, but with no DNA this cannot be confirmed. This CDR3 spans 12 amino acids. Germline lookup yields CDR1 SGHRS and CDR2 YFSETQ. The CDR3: CASSSDRGIQYF.

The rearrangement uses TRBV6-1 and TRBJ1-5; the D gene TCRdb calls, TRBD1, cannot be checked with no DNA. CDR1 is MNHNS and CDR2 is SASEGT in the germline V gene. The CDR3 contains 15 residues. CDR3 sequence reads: CASSPGQLSNQPQHF.

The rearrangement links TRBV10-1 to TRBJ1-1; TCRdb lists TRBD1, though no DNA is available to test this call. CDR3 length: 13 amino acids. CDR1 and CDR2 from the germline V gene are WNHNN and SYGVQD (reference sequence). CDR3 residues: CASSEGWGRRAFF.

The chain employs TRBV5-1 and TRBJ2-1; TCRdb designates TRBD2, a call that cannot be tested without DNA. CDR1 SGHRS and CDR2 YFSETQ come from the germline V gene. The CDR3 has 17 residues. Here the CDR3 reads CASSLAPSGAQNNEQFF.

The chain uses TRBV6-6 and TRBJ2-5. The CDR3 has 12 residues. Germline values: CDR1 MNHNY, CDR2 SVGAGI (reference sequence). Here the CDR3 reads CASSYQTETQYF.

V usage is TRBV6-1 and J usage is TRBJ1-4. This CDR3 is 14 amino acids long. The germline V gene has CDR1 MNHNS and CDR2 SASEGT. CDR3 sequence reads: CASSPMRAGGKLFF.

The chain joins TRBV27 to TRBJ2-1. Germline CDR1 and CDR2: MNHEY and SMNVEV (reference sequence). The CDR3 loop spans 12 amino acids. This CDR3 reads CASSFKKDEQFF.

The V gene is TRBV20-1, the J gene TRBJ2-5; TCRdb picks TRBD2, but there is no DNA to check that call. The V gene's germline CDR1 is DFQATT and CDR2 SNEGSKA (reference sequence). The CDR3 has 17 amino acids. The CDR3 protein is CSARDPMRGSYQETQYF.

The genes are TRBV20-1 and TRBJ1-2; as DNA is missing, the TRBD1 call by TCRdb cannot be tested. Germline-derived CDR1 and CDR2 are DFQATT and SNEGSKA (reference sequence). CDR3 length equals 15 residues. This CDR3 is CSARDRDREGRGYTF.

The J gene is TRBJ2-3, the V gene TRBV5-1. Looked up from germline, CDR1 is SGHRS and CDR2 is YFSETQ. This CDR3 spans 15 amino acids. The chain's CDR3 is CASSLVLASTDTQYF.

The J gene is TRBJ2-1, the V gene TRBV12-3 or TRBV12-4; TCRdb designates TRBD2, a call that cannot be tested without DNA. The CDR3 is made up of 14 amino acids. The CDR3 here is CASSFGGTSNEQFF.

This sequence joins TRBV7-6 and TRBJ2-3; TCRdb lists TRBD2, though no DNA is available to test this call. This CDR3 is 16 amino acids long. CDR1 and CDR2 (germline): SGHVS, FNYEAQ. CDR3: CASSLVGSGGADTQYF.

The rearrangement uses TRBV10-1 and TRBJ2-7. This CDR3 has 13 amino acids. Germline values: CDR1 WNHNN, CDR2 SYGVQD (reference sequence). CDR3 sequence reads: CASRRISLYEQYF.

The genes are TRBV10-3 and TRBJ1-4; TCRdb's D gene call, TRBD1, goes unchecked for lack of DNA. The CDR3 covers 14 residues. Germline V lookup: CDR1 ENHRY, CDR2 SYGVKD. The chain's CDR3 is CAISGDSHNEKLFF.

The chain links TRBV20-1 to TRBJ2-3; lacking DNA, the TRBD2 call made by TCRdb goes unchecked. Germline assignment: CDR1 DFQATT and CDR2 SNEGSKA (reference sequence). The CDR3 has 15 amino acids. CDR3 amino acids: CSASMREGGTDTQYF.

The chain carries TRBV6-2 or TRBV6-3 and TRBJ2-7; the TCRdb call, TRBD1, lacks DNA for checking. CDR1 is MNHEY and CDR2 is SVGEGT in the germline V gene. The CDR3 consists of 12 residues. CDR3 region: CASSRLPYEQYF.

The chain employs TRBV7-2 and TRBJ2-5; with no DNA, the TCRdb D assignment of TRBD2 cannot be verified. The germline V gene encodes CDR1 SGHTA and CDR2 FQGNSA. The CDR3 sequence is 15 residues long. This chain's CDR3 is CASSGEAGVRETQYF.

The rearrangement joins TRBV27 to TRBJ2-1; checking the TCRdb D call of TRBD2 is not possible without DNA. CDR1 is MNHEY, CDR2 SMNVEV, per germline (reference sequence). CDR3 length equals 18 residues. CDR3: CASSPFSGGRGYGNEQFF.

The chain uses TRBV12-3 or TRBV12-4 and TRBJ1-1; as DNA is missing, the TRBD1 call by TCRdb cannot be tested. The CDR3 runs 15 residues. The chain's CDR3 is CASSNPDRGGTEAFF.

This CDR3 reads CASSLDIFSYNEQFF. The chain employs TRBV28 and TRBJ2-1; TCRdb's D call of TRBD1 is untestable without DNA. CDR1 and CDR2 (germline): MDHEN, SYDVKM. CDR3 length: 15 residues.

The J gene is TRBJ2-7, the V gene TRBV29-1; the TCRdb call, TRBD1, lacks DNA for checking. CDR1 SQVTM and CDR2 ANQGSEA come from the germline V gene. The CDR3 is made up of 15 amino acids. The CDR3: CSAKILSAPNYEQYF.

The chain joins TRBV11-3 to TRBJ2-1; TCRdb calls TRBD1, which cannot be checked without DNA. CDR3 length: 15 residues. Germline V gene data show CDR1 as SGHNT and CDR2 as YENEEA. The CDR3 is CASSSEGVQHNEQFF.

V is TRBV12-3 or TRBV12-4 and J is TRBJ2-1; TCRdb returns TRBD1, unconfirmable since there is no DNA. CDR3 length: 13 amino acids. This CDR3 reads CASSLSGSPRQFF.

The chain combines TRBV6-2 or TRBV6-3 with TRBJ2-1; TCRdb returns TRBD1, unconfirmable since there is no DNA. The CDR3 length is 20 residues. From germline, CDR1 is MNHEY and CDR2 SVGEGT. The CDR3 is CASSTLDSPERIHGYNEQFF.

This chain's CDR3 is CASSSFRLAGPTGELFF. The chain has TRBV28 and TRBJ2-2; no DNA is available, so the TRBD2 call from TCRdb remains unchecked. The CDR3 spans 17 residues. Germline loops: CDR1 MDHEN, CDR2 SYDVKM.

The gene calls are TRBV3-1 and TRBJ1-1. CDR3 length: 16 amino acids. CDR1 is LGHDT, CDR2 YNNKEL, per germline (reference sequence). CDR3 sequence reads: CASSPGEVRVNTEAFF.

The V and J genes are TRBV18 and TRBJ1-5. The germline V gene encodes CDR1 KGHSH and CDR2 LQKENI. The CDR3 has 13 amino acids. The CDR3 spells CASSPLLDQPQHF.